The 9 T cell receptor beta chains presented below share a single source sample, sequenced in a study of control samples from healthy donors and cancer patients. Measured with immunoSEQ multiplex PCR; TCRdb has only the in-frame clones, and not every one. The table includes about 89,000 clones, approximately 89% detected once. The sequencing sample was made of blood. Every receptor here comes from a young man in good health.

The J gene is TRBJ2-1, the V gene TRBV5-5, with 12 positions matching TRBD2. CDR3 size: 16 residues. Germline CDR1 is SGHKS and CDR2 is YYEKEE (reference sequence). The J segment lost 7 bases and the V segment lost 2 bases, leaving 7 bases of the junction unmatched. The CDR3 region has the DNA TGTGCCAGCAGCTTAGTGCTAGCGGGGGGGCGGAATGAGCAGTTCTTC. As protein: CASSLVLAGGRNEQFF. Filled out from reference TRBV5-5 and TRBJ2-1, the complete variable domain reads DAGVTQSPTHLIKTRGQQVTLRCSPISGHKSVSWYQQVLGQGPQFIFQYYEKEERGRGNFPDRFSARQFPNYSSELNVNALLLGDSALYLCASSLVLAGGRNEQFFGPGTRLTVL.

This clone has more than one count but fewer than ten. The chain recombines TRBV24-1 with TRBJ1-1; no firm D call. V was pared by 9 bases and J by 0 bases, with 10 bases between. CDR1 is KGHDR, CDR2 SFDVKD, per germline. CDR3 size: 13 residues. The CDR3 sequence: CATGTAMNTEAFF. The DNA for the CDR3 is TGTGCCACCGGTACAGCAATGAACACTGAAGCTTTCTTT.

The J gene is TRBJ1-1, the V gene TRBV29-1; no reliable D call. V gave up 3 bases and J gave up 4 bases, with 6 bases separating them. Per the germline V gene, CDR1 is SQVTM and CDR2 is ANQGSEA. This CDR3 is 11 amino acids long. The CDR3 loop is CSVEMFTEAFF. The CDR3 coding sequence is TGCAGCGTTGAGATGTTCACTGAAGCTTTCTTT.

CDR3 region: CASSLSDLQVSYEQYF. In DNA, the CDR3 is TGTGCCAGCAGTTTATCCGACCTTCAGGTCTCCTACGAGCAGTACTTC. The chain employs TRBV27 and TRBJ2-7; no definite D call. The V end lost 0 bases, the J end lost 0 bases, and 12 bases lay between the germline ends. The CDR3 loop spans 16 amino acids. Per the germline V gene, CDR1 is MNHEY and CDR2 is SMNVEV (reference sequence).

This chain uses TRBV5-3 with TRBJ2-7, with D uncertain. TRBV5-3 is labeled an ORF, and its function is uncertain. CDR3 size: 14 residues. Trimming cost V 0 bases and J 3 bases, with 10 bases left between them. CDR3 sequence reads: CARSLVGPNYEQYV. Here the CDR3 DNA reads TGTGCCAGAAGCTTGGTGGGTCCGAACTACGAGCAGTACGTC.

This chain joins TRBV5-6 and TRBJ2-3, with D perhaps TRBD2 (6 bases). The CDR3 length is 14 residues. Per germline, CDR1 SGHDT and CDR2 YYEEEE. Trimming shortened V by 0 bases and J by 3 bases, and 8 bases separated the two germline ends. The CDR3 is CASSLAGETDTQYF. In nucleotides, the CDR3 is TGTGCCAGCAGCTTGGCGGGAGAGACAGATACGCAGTATTTT.

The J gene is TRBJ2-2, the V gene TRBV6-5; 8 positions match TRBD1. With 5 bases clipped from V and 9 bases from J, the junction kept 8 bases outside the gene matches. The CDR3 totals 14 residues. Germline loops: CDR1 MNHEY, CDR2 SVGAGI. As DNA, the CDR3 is TGTGCCAGCAGTCCTGACAGGGGAAGGAGGGAGCTGTTTTTT. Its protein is CASSPDRGRRELFF.

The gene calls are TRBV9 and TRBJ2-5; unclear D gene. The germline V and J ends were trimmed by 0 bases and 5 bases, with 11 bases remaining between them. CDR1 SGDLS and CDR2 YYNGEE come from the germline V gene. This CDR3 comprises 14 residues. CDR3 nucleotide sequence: TGTGCCAGCAGCGTAGGACCCTTCGAGGAGACCCAGTACTTC. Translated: CASSVGPFEETQYF.

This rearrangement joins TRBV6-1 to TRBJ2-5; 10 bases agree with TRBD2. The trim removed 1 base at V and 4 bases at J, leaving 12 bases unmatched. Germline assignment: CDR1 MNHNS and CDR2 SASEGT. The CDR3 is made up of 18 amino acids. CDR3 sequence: CASSEDWGLAGGGETQYF. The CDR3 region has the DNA TGTGCCAGCAGTGAAGATTGGGGCTTAGCGGGGGGAGGAGAGACCCAGTACTTC.